The rows below give T cell receptor beta chains drawn from one sample of a study of blood T cell repertoires in COVID-19. Sequenced by immunoSEQ multiplex PCR; TCRdb stores in-frame clones only, minus some. Seen here are under 300,000 clones, about nine tenths observed once, and the top ten hold 2.2%. Sequencing used peripheral blood. These TCRs come from a man in his fifties with acute or convalescent COVID-19. CDR3s include the opening cysteine and the closing phenylalanine or tryptophan. The D gene is left open where the match is weak. The size entry is marked missing in some rows and otherwise reads once, few, many or a size class.

CDR3 length	V gene	J gene	clone size	D gene	CDR3 protein	CDR3 DNA
16	TRBV19	TRBJ2-1	.	TRBD2	CASSISPSGAYNEQFF	TGTGCCAGTAGTATTTCCCCTAGCGGGGCCTACAATGAGCAGTTCTTC
13	TRBV10-3	TRBJ1-1	.	.	CAIWDIMNTEAFF	TGTGCCATCTGGGACATTATGAACACTGAAGCTTTCTTT
14	TRBV2	TRBJ1-5	.	.	CASSETAMDQPQHF	TGTGCCAGCAGTGAGACAGCGATGGATCAGCCCCAGCATTTT
15	TRBV30	TRBJ1-1	.	.	CAWSLTGTQNTEAFF	TGTGCCTGGAGCTTAACCGGGACACAGAACACTGAAGCTTTCTTT
15	TRBV6-5	TRBJ2-3	.	TRBD1	CASSYSNRGPDTQYF	TGTGCCAGCAGTTACTCCAACAGGGGGCCAGATACGCAGTATTTT
17	TRBV7-3	TRBJ2-2	.	.	CASSPWGGPSNTGELFF	TGTGCCAGCAGCCCGTGGGGGGGCCCTTCGAACACCGGGGAGCTGTTTTTT
19	TRBV5-8	TRBJ2-2	.	TRBD2	CASSLEWRGLAINTGELFF	TGTGCCAGCAGCTTGGAGTGGAGGGGACTAGCGATAAACACCGGGGAGCTGTTTTTT
16	TRBV7-2	TRBJ1-2	.	.	CASSLDEVWQLYGYTF	TGTGCCAGCAGCTTAGACGAGGTCTGGCAGCTCTATGGCTACACCTTC
16	TRBV11-1	TRBJ2-1	.	.	CASSFPGGRSYNEQFF	TGTGCCAGCAGCTTTCCGGGGGGCCGCTCCTACAATGAGCAGTTCTTC
16	TRBV18	TRBJ1-1	many	TRBD1	CASSPTLGQGATEAFF	TGTGCCAGCTCACCAACGCTGGGACAGGGAGCGACTGAAGCTTTCTTT
14	TRBV5-1	TRBJ1-4	.	.	CASKLEGGNEKLFF	TGCGCCAGCAAGTTGGAAGGGGGTAATGAAAAACTGTTTTTT
13	TRBV5-6	TRBJ1-3	.	TRBD1	CASSWDRRNTIYF	TGTGCCAGCAGCTGGGACAGAAGAAACACCATATATTTT
15	TRBV6-5	TRBJ2-1	.	TRBD2	CASSYSGTINNEQFF	TGTGCCAGCAGTTACTCCGGGACTATCAACAATGAGCAGTTCTTC
13	TRBV10-2	TRBJ2-1	.	TRBD2	CASHGPGGNEQFF	TGCGCCAGCCACGGCCCGGGGGGGAATGAGCAGTTCTTC
15	TRBV5-1	TRBJ1-2	once	.	CASSLLDRGHYGYTF	TGCGCCAGCAGCTTGCTCGACCGAGGCCACTATGGCTACACCTTC
15	TRBV18	TRBJ2-1	once	TRBD1	CASSPLLQGANEQFF	TGTGCCAGCTCACCACTACTTCAGGGGGCGAATGAGCAGTTCTTC
13	TRBV2	TRBJ2-5	.	.	CASNGGWRETQYF	TGTGCCAGCAATGGCGGGTGGAGGGAGACCCAGTACTTC
17	TRBV27	TRBJ2-7	.	.	CASSLSAGDRLPYEQYF	TGTGCCAGCAGTTTATCAGCGGGGGACAGACTTCCCTACGAGCAGTACTTC
15	TRBV5-4	TRBJ1-6	.	.	CASSPGGSVNSPLHF	TGTGCCAGCAGCCCGGGGGGGTCGGTTAATTCACCCCTCCACTTT
15	TRBV9	TRBJ1-1	.	.	CASSGLAGGEIEAFF	TGTGCCAGCAGCGGACTCGCGGGGGGCGAGATTGAAGCTTTCTTT
12	TRBV2	TRBJ1-2	.	TRBD1	CASSFDREGYTF	TGTGCCAGCAGTTTCGACAGGGAAGGCTACACCTTC
13	TRBV18	TRBJ2-5	.	.	CASSPNLQETQYF	TGTGCCAGCTCACCAAATCTCCAAGAGACCCAGTACTTC
11	TRBV20-1	TRBJ1-1	.	.	CSARDFYEAFF	TGCAGTGCTAGAGACTTTTATGAAGCTTTCTTT
14	TRBV29-1	TRBJ2-1	.	.	CSVGADGTYNEQFF	TGCAGCGTTGGAGCGGACGGAACCTACAATGAGCAGTTCTTC
16	TRBV19	TRBJ1-5	.	.	CASNGIGHLSNQPQHF	TGTGCCAGTAACGGGATTGGGCATTTGAGCAATCAGCCCCAGCATTTT
16	TRBV5-4	TRBJ1-4	.	.	CASSLDFGAGGEKLFF	TGTGCCAGCAGCTTGGATTTTGGCGCGGGGGGTGAAAAACTGTTTTTT
15	TRBV5-5	TRBJ1-6	.	.	CASSFYDSLNSPLHF	TGTGCCAGCAGCTTTTATGACAGTCTTAATTCACCCCTCCACTTT
14	TRBV19	TRBJ2-5	once	TRBD2	CASSPRSSGGAQYF	TGTGCCAGTAGTCCTAGATCTAGCGGGGGGGCCCAGTACTTC
12	TRBV6-5	TRBJ2-3	.	.	CASSSSGDTQYF	TGTGCCAGCAGTTCCAGCGGGGATACGCAGTATTTT
13	TRBV11-3	TRBJ1-1	once	.	CASSLDYAGEAFF	TGTGCCAGCAGCTTAGATTACGCGGGTGAAGCTTTCTTT
19	TRBV5-4	TRBJ2-1	.	TRBD1	CASSLASQGAGWLGNEQFF	TGTGCCAGCAGCTTGGCCTCTCAGGGGGCGGGGTGGTTAGGCAATGAGCAGTTCTTC
15	TRBV6-5	TRBJ2-7	.	TRBD1	CASSYSGQGAYEQYF	TGTGCCAGCAGTTACTCAGGACAGGGGGCCTACGAGCAGTACTTC
16	TRBV2	TRBJ1-1	.	TRBD1	CASSEVQGVGETEAFF	TGTGCCAGCAGTGAAGTTCAGGGGGTGGGGGAAACTGAAGCTTTCTTT
15	TRBV6-5	TRBJ2-3	.	TRBD1	CASSYPSRGIDTQYF	TGTGCCAGCAGTTACCCATCCAGGGGGATAGATACGCAGTATTTT
11	TRBV19	TRBJ1-3	.	.	CAIRTANTIYF	TGTGCCATACGGACAGCAAACACCATATATTTT
14	TRBV6-1	TRBJ1-1	.	TRBD1	CASSEQGAQVEAFF	TGTGCCAGCAGTGAACAGGGGGCGCAGGTTGAAGCTTTCTTT
17	TRBV10-1	TRBJ2-5	.	TRBD1	CASSEHGTGPGQETQYF	TGCGCCAGCAGTGAGCACGGGACAGGCCCCGGACAAGAGACCCAGTACTTC
11	TRBV7-9	TRBJ1-1	.	.	CASSRNFEAFF	TGTGCCAGCAGCCGAAACTTTGAAGCTTTCTTT
16	TRBV5-1	TRBJ2-5	.	TRBD1	CASQGPGQGPQETQYF	TGCGCCAGCCAGGGCCCGGGACAGGGCCCCCAAGAGACCCAGTACTTC
15	TRBV24-1	TRBJ2-1	.	TRBD2	CATSAGGGGSYEQFF	TGTGCCACCAGTGCCGGCGGGGGGGGCAGCTATGAGCAGTTCTTC
14	TRBV11-2	TRBJ1-1	few	.	CASNPFGGRPEAFF	TGTGCCAGCAACCCGTTCGGGGGGCGGCCTGAAGCTTTCTTT
15	TRBV5-4	TRBJ1-2	.	.	CASSRTVTGEYGYTF	TGTGCCAGCAGTCGCACCGTGACAGGAGAGTATGGCTACACCTTC
14	TRBV5-4	TRBJ2-5	.	TRBD1	CASRPDRGWETQYF	TGTGCCAGCAGACCGGACAGGGGGTGGGAGACCCAGTACTTC
18	TRBV13	TRBJ2-5	.	.	CASSLRGPLGSPAETQYF	TGTGCCAGCAGCTTACGAGGCCCTTTAGGAAGCCCGGCAGAGACCCAGTACTTC
12	TRBV6-6	TRBJ1-1	once	TRBD1	CASSPGQGEAFF	TGTGCCAGCAGCCCCGGACAGGGCGAAGCTTTCTTT
14	TRBV4-1	TRBJ1-6	.	.	CASSQGAGGSPLHF	TGCGCCAGCAGCCAGGGGGCTGGGGGTTCACCCCTCCACTTT
12	TRBV30	TRBJ1-6	.	TRBD1	CAFTFTGGPLHF	TGTGCCTTCACCTTTACAGGGGGGCCCCTCCACTTT
15	TRBV10-3	TRBJ2-2	.	.	CAIGARSGLAGELFF	TGTGCCATCGGTGCCCGATCAGGTTTAGCCGGGGAGCTGTTTTTT
12	TRBV24-1	TRBJ1-2	.	.	CATSDWLYGYTF	TGTGCCACCAGTGATTGGCTCTATGGCTACACCTTC